The sequence of this T cell receptor (beta chain) was determined in a study of cytomegalovirus exposure and HLA in healthy donors. Method: immunoSEQ multiplex PCR; TCRdb's copy keeps in-frame clones and lacks some. The sample holds 130,000 to 150,000 clones, roughly 87% seen once. The CDR3 consists of 16 residues. CDR1 MNHNY and CDR2 SVGAGI come from the germline V gene (reference sequence). Trimming at V came to 6 bases and at J to 7 bases, leaving 14 bases not matched to a gene. The clonotype was recovered from a man younger than 35 in good health and CMV-seropositive. Sequencing used PBMCs. The chain has TRBV6-6 and TRBJ1-5, with TRBD1 matching over 8 bases. This CDR3 reads CASSRIDDRGWQPQHF. The DNA of the CDR3 is TGTGCCAGCAGCCGAATAGACGACAGGGGATGGCAGCCCCAGCATTTT.